This TCR beta chain appears in the sequencing data of a study of blood T cell repertoires in COVID-19. Study-level background: Acute-phase and convalescent COVID-19 samples originated in the United States, Italy and Spain. The cDNA or gDNA used as material had been derived from T cells, B-cell-depleted T cells, or PBMCs.

Original processing notes: The authors estimated nucleated cell counts from reference gene primer amplification. Sequencing was performed with immunoSEQ multiplex PCR; in TCRdb, only in-frame clones are kept and a portion is missing. For V, J and clone size, that table is used; D and trimming come from the DNA. The table has around 80,000 clones, around 79% seen once. This receptor was obtained from a middle-aged man with active or convalescent COVID-19. The sample comprised peripheral blood.

The CDR3 sequence is CASRRDEKLFF. CDR3 DNA sequence: TGTGCCAGCAGGCGCGATGAAAAACTGTTTTTT. The gene calls are TRBV6-5 and TRBJ1-4; D gene ambiguous. The CDR3 totals 11 residues. Germline CDR1 is MNHEY and CDR2 is SVGAGI. V dropped 6 bases and J dropped 6 bases, with 5 bases sitting between them.